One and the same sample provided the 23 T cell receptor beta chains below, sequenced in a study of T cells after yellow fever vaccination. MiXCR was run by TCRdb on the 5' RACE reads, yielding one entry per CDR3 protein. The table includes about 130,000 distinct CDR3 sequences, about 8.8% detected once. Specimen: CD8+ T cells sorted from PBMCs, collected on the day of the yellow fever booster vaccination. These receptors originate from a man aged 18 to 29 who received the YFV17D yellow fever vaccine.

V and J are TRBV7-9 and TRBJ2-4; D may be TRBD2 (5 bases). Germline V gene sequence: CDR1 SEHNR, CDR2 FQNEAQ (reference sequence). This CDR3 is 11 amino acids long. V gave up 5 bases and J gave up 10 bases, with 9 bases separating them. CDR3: CASSPDWIQYF. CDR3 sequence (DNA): TGTGCCAGCAGCCCGGACTGGATTCAGTACTTC.

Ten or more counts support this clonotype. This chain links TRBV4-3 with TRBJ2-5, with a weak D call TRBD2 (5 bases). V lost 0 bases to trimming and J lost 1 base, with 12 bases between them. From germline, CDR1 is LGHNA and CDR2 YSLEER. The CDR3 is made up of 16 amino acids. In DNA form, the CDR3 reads TGCGCCAGCAGCCAAGATCGAGGAGGTTTCCAAGAGACCCAGTACTTC. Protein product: CASSQDRGGFQETQYF.

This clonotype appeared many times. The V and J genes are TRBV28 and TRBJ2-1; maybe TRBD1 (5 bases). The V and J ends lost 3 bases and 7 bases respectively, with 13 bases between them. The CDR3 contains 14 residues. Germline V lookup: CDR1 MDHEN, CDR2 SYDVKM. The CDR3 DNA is TGTGCCAGCAGTTTGGTGGGGCTCCGAAATGAGCAGTTCTTC. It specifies CASSLVGLRNEQFF.

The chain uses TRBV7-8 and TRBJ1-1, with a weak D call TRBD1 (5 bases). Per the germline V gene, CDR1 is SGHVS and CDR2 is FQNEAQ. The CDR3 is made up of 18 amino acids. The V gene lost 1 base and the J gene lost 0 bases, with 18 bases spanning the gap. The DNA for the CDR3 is TGTGCCAGCAGCTTAGAAAATCCGGGGGTGTGGATGAACACTGAAGCTTTCTTT. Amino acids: CASSLENPGVWMNTEAFF. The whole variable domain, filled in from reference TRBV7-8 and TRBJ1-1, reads GAGVSQSPRYKVAKRGQDVALRCDPISGHVSLFWYQQALGQGPEFLTYFQNEAQLDKSGLPSDRFFAERPEGSVSTLKIQRTQQEDSAVYLCASSLENPGVWMNTEAFFGQGTRLTVV.

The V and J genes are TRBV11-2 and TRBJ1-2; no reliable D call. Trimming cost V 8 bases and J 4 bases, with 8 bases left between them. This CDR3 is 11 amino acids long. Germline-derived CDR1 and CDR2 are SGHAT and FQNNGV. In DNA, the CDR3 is TGTGCCAGCGGCAACATCTATGGCTACACCTTC. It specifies CASGNIYGYTF.

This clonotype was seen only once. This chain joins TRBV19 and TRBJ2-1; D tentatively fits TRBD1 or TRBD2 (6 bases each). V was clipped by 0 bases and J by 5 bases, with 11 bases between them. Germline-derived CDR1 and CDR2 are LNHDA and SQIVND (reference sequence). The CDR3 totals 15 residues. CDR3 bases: TGTGCCAGTAGTATAGATAGGGGGGTTGACAATGAGCAGTTCTTC. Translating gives CASSIDRGVDNEQFF.

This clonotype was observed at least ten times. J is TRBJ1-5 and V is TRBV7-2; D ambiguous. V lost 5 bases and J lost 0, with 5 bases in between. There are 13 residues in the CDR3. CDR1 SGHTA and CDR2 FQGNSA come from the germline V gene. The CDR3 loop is CASSQYSNQPQHF. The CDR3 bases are TGTGCCAGCAGCCAGTATAGCAATCAGCCCCAGCATTTT. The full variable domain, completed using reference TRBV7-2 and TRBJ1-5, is GAGVSQSPSNKVTEKGKDVELRCDPISGHTALYWYRQSLGQGLEFLIYFQGNSAPDKSGLPSDRFSAERTGGSVSTLTIQRTQQEDSAVYLCASSQYSNQPQHFGDGTRLSIL.

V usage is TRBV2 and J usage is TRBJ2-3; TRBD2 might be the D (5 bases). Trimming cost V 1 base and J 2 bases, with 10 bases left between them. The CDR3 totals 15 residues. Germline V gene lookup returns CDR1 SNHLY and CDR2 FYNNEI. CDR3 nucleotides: TGTGCCAGCAGTGAAGAGAGCGGCCTCACAGATACGCAGTATTTT. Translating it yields CASSEESGLTDTQYF.

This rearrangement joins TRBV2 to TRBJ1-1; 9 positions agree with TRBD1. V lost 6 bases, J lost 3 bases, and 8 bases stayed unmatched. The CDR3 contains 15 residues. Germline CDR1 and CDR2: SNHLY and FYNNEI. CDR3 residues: CASRRWTGVDTEAFF. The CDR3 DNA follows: TGTGCCAGCAGGCGCTGGACAGGGGTGGACACTGAAGCTTTCTTT. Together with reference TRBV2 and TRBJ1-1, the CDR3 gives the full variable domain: EPEVTQTPSHQVTQMGQEVILRCVPISNHLYFYWYRQILGQKVEFLVSFYNNEISEKSEIFDDQFSVERPDGSNFTLKIRSTKLEDSAMYFCASRRWTGVDTEAFFGQGTRLTVV.

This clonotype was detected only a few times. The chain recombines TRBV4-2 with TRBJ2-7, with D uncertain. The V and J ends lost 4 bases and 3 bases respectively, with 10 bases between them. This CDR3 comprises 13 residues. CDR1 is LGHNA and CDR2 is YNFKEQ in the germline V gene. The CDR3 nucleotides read TGTGCCAGCAGCCCCTCCATGGGCTACGAGCAGTACGTC. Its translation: CASSPSMGYEQYV.

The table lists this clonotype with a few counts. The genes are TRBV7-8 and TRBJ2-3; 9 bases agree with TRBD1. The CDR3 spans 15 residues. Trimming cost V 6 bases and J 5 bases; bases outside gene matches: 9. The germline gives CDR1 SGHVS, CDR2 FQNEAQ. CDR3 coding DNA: TGTGCCAGCAGTATCACAGGGGGCTTGAAAGATACGCAGTATTTT. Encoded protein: CASSITGGLKDTQYF.

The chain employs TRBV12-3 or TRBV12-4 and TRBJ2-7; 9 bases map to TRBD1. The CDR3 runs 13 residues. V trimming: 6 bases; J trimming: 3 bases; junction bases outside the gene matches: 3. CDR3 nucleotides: TGTGCCAGCAGCCCGGGACAGGGCTACGAGCAGTACGTC. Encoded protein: CASSPGQGYEQYV.

In DNA, the CDR3 is TGTGCCAGCAGCCAAGTCGGAGGCGTCGGTTCACCCCTCCACTTT. Its protein is CASSQVGGVGSPLHF. The gene calls are TRBV3-1 and TRBJ1-6; the D is unclear. CDR1 LGHDT and CDR2 YNNKEL come from the germline V gene (reference sequence). The CDR3 loop spans 15 amino acids. V was pared by 1 base and J by 9 bases, with 13 bases between.

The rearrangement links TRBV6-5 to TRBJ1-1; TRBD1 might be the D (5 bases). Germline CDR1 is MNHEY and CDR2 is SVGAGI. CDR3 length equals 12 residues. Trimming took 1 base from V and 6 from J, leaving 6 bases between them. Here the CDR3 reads CASSYWGAEAFF. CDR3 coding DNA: TGTGCCAGCAGTTACTGGGGGGCTGAAGCTTTCTTT.

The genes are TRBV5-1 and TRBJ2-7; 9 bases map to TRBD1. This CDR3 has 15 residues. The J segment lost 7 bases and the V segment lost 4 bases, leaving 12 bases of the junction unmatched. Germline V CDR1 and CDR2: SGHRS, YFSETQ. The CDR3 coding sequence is TGCGCCAGCAGCGTCGTAGGGACAGGGCTGGAAGAGCAGTACTTC. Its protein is CASSVVGTGLEEQYF.

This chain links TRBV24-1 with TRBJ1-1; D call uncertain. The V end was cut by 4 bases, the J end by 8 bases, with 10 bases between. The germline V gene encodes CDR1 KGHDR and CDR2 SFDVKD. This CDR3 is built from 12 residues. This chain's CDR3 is CATSEWPVEAFF. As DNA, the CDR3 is TGTGCCACCAGTGAATGGCCCGTCGAAGCTTTCTTT.

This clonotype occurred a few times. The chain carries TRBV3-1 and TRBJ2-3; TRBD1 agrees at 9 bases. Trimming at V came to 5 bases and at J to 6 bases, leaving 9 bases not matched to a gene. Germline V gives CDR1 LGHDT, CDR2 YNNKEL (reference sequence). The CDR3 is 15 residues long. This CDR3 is CASSETGGEADTQYF. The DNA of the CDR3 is TGTGCCAGCAGCGAAACAGGGGGCGAGGCGGATACGCAGTATTTT.

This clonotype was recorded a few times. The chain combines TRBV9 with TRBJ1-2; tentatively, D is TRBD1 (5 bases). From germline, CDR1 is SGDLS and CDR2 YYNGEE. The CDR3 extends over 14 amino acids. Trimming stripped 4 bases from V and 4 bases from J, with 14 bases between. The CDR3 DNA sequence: TGTGCCAGCAGCTCCAACGGGGGTAGCTATGGCTACACCTTC. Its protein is CASSSNGGSYGYTF. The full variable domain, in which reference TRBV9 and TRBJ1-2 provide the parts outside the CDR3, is DSGVTQTPKHLITATGQRVTLRCSPRSGDLSVYWYQQSLDQGLQFLIQYYNGEERAKGNILERFSAQQFPDLHSELNLSSLELGDSALYFCASSSNGGSYGYTFGSGTRLTVV.

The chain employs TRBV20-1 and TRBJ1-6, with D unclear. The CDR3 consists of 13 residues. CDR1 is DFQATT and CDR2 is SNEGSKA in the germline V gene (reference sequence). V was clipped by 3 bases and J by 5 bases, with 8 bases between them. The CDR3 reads CSARGLNNSPLHF. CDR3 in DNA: TGCAGTGCTAGGGGCTTGAATAATTCACCCCTCCACTTT.

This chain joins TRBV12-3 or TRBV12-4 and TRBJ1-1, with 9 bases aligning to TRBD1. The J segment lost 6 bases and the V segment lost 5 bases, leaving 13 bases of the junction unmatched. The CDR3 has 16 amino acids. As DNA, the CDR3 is TGTGCCAGCAGTCGTCCCGGGACAGGGTCGGGACCTGAAGCTTTCTTT. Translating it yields CASSRPGTGSGPEAFF.

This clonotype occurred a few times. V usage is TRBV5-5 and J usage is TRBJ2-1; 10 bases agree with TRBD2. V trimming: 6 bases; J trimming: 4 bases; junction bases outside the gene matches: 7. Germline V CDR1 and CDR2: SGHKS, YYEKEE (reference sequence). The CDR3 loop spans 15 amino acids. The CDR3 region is CASIPPGLAYNEQFF. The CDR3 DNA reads TGTGCCAGCATCCCCCCGGGACTAGCGTACAATGAGCAGTTCTTC.

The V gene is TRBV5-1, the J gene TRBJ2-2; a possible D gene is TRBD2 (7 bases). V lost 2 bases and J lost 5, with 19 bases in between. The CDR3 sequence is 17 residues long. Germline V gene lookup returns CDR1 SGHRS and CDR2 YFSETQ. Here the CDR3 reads CASSFPGGDWKTGELFF. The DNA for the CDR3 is TGCGCCAGCAGCTTTCCGGGGGGCGATTGGAAAACCGGGGAGCTGTTTTTT.

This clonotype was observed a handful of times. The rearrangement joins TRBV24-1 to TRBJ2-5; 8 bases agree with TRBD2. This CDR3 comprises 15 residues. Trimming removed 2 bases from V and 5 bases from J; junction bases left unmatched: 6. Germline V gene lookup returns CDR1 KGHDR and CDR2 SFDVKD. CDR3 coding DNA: TGTGCCACCAGTGATTCTATAAGCGGGGGTGAGACCCAGTACTTC. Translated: CATSDSISGGETQYF.